This TCR beta chain was found in a study of shared clonotypes between healthy human individuals. At deep level, the assay was performed. The repertoire was sequenced with immunoSEQ multiplex PCR; TCRdb's copy has only in-frame clones and lacks some. The data contain approximately 500,000 clones, 81% of them seen just once; the ten biggest clones take up about 13%. This clone has ten or more counts. Its antigen is not known. The sample has other DNA sequences that encode this CDR3 too. Notes on the study in general: Clonotype sharing levels among donors were expected to vary with sequencing depth.

Trimming took 2 bases from V and 4 from J, leaving 12 bases between them. Germline assignment: CDR1 SGHDT and CDR2 YYEEEE. CDR3 length: 14 amino acids. The receptor was derived from a woman in her 40s in good health. Some clones in this sample may be carry-over from other donors' samples. The genes are TRBV5-6 and TRBJ2-5, with TRBD2 as a possible D gene (7 bases). The sample taken for sequencing was PBMCs. DNA for the CDR3: TGTGCCAGCAGCTTTGGGGGGGCTCCAGAGACCCAGTACTTC. Its protein is CASSFGGAPETQYF.